The present entry profiles one T cell receptor beta chain with its context. The data stem from a study of cytomegalovirus exposure and HLA in healthy donors. V was clipped by 3 bases and J by 1 base, with 10 bases between them. The CDR3 length is 15 residues. Per germline, CDR1 SGHTA and CDR2 FQGNSA. PCR amplification relied on 60 Vbeta primers (plus 13 Jbeta primers). This table comes from immunoSEQ multiplex PCR, and its TCRdb copy is limited to in-frame clones, with some not included. This table has 200,000 to 300,000 clones, just under 85% appearing once. The sample comprised PBMCs. The chain recombines TRBV7-2 with TRBJ1-5; TRBD1 is a possible D gene (5 bases). The receptor comes from a middle-aged woman in good health and CMV-seropositive. The CDR3 bases are TGTGCCAGCAGCTTCGGGGGGGTGAGCAATCAGCCCCAGCATTTT. Residues: CASSFGGVSNQPQHF.